These T cell receptor beta chains were read from a single sample in a study of blood T cells in healthy people across ages. TCRdb called the 5' RACE reads again in MiXCR, with one record for every CDR3 protein. Of more than 650,000 distinct CDR3 sequences detected, about 20% appear once; the ten largest clones hold less than 25%. Sequenced: blood. The receptors shown here come from a man in his 70s in good health. The CDR3 runs from the conserved cysteine through the conserved F or W. A D gene is named only where the DNA matches it firmly. A clone size is listed for some rows: how often the clone was seen (once, few, many), or a class if it is expanded.

J: TRBJ2-1
V: TRBV6-1
size: -
length: 16
D: TRBD2
DNA: TGTGCCAGCAGTGCGAGACTAGCGGGAGTGTGGTTTGAGCAGTTCTTC
CDR3: CASSARLAGVWFEQFF

J: TRBJ2-3
V: TRBV20-1
size: -
length: 15
D: TRBD2
DNA: TGCAGTGCTAGACGGTGGGGCGGGGGGGCAGATACGCAGTATTTT
CDR3: CSARRWGGGADTQYF

J: TRBJ2-1
V: TRBV6-5
size: once
length: 15
D: TRBD1
DNA: TGTGCCAGCAGTTACCGGGGGACAGGGTCAGCTGAGCAGTTCTTC
CDR3: CASSYRGTGSAEQFF

J: TRBJ1-1
V: TRBV24-1
size: -
length: 13
D: -
DNA: TGTGCCACCTCCGGGACGGCGAACACTGAAGCTTTCTTT
CDR3: CATSGTANTEAFF

J: TRBJ2-5
V: TRBV6-5
size: -
length: 16
D: TRBD2
DNA: TGTGCCAGCAGTTACTCGACTAGCGGGGGCCAAGAGACCCAGTACTTC
CDR3: CASSYSTSGGQETQYF

J: TRBJ2-5
V: TRBV20-1
size: many
length: 13
D: TRBD2
DNA: TGCAGTGCTAGAGGACTAGCCCGAGAGACCCAGTACTTC
CDR3: CSARGLARETQYF

J: TRBJ2-1
V: TRBV5-1
size: -
length: 15
D: -
DNA: TGCGCCAGCAGCTTGGGGGGGCTGAATTACAATGAGCAGTTCTTC
CDR3: CASSLGGLNYNEQFF

J: TRBJ1-2
V: TRBV6-5
size: few
length: 12
D: -
DNA: TGTGCCAGCAGCATTGACAACTATGGCTACACCTTC
CDR3: CASSIDNYGYTF

J: TRBJ2-5
V: TRBV29-1
size: -
length: 15
D: TRBD2
DNA: TGCAGCGTGGCTCGACTAGCGGGGGTGCAAGAGACCCAGTACTTC
CDR3: CSVARLAGVQETQYF

J: TRBJ2-5
V: TRBV5-1
size: few
length: 14
D: -
DNA: TGCGCCAGCAGCTCCGGAGAGTTCGGCGAGACCCAGTACTTC
CDR3: CASSSGEFGETQYF

J: TRBJ2-6
V: TRBV5-1
size: -
length: 16
D: TRBD2
DNA: TGCGCCAGCAAAACAGGCGGGGGCTCTGGGGCCAACGTCCTGACTTTC
CDR3: CASKTGGGSGANVLTF

J: TRBJ1-1
V: TRBV6-6
size: -
length: 13
D: TRBD1
DNA: TGTGCCAGCAGCCGCGGACAGGGGAGGGAAGCTTTCTTT
CDR3: CASSRGQGREAFF

J: TRBJ2-5
V: TRBV11-3
size: few
length: 13
D: -
DNA: TGTGCCAGCAGCTTAGATGAGCGGAGTGGCAAGTTCTTC
CDR3: CASSLDERSGKFF

J: TRBJ1-3
V: TRBV29-1
size: few
length: 13
D: -
DNA: TGCAGCGTTGAGACGTCCTCTGGAAACACCATATATTTT
CDR3: CSVETSSGNTIYF

J: TRBJ1-5
V: TRBV30
size: few
length: 12
D: -
DNA: TGTGCCTGGAGTAGCGGTCAATGGCCCCAGCATTTT
CDR3: CAWSSGQWPQHF

J: TRBJ2-6
V: TRBV19
size: -
length: 14
D: -
DNA: TGTGCCTCCCACCGGGGCTCTGGGGCCAACGTCCTGACTTTC
CDR3: CASHRGSGANVLTF

J: TRBJ1-1
V: TRBV20-1
size: -
length: 9
D: -
DNA: TGCAGTGGGGGCACTGAAGCTTTCTTT
CDR3: CSGGTEAFF

J: TRBJ2-5
V: TRBV6-6
size: few
length: 16
D: TRBD1
DNA: TGTGCCAGCAGCACAACTGTCTCAGGGGGCCTGGAGACCCAGTACTTC
CDR3: CASSTTVSGGLETQYF

J: TRBJ1-2
V: TRBV27
size: once
length: 13
D: TRBD1
DNA: TGTGCCAGCAGCGGGGACAGCCGATATGGCTACACCTTC
CDR3: CASSGDSRYGYTF

J: TRBJ2-1
V: TRBV28
size: few
length: 15
D: -
DNA: TGTGCCAGCCCCCCTTCACCGGGACTTTACAATGAGCAGTTCTTC
CDR3: CASPPSPGLYNEQFF

J: TRBJ1-5
V: TRBV6-4
size: -
length: 20
D: -
DNA: TGTGCCAGCAGTGGTAAACCTATAACCCACAGGGAAGGGAACCATCAGCCCCAGCATTTT
CDR3: CASSGKPITHREGNHQPQHF

J: TRBJ1-1
V: TRBV7-2
size: -
length: 16
D: TRBD1
DNA: TGTGCCAGCAGCCACGACAGGGATAGGCGCTATTCTGAAGCTTTCTTT
CDR3: CASSHDRDRRYSEAFF

J: TRBJ2-5
V: TRBV11-2
size: few
length: 15
D: -
DNA: TGTGCCAGCAGCCATCGGCGGACTGGGCAAGAGACCCAGTACTTC
CDR3: CASSHRRTGQETQYF

J: TRBJ1-2
V: TRBV7-9
size: -
length: 16
D: TRBD1
DNA: TGTGCCAGCAGCTTAGCTGGGACAGGGAAGGACTATGGCTACACCTTC
CDR3: CASSLAGTGKDYGYTF

J: TRBJ2-4
V: TRBV6-5
size: many
length: 13
D: -
DNA: TGTGCCAGCAGGGGGATAGCCAAAAACATTCAGTACTTC
CDR3: CASRGIAKNIQYF

J: TRBJ2-3
V: TRBV28
size: few
length: 15
D: TRBD2
DNA: TGTGCCAGCGGGACGAGCGGGAGAAAGTTAGATACGCAGTATTTT
CDR3: CASGTSGRKLDTQYF

J: TRBJ2-3
V: TRBV5-6
size: -
length: 16
D: -
DNA: TGTGCCAGCAGCTTAGGAACCGGGACTCAGAAAACTACGCAGTATTTT
CDR3: CASSLGTGTQKTTQYF

J: TRBJ2-3
V: TRBV3-1
size: -
length: 16
D: -
DNA: TGTGCCAGCAGCCATCGTGGAAGCGGTTTCACAGATACGCAGTATTTT
CDR3: CASSHRGSGFTDTQYF

J: TRBJ2-1
V: TRBV12-3/TRBV12-4
size: -
length: 17
D: TRBD2
DNA: TGTGCCAGCAGCCCGGGCACGGGACTAGGGTGGCTAGGTGAGCAGTTCTTC
CDR3: CASSPGTGLGWLGEQFF

J: TRBJ1-2
V: TRBV6-5
size: -
length: 16
D: -
DNA: TGTGCCAGCAGTACGACAGGACTCCACTCTAACTATGGCTACACCTTC
CDR3: CASSTTGLHSNYGYTF

J: TRBJ2-1
V: TRBV20-1
size: few
length: 15
D: TRBD2
DNA: TGCAGTGCTAGCACTAGCGGGCGTGCGGCGAATGAGCAGTTCTTC
CDR3: CSASTSGRAANEQFF

J: TRBJ2-1
V: TRBV29-1
size: few
length: 11
D: -
DNA: TGCAGCGTACTAGGGCGGAATGAGCAGTTCTTC
CDR3: CSVLGRNEQFF

J: TRBJ1-1
V: TRBV5-1
size: -
length: 15
D: -
DNA: TGCGCCAGCAGCCCCGGGGGGGACGGGGACACTGAAGCTTTCTTT
CDR3: CASSPGGDGDTEAFF

J: TRBJ1-3
V: TRBV20-1
size: -
length: 14
D: -
DNA: TGCAGTGCTACCCAAGGGGGACCTGGAAACACCATATATTTT
CDR3: CSATQGGPGNTIYF

J: TRBJ1-2
V: TRBV30
size: few
length: 14
D: -
DNA: TGTGCCTGGAGTCTCTTAGGACGGGACTATGGCTACACCTTC
CDR3: CAWSLLGRDYGYTF

J: TRBJ1-5
V: TRBV19
size: -
length: 15
D: -
DNA: TGTGCCAGTAGTATAGGGTCAGGCCAGAATCAGCCCCAGCATTTT
CDR3: CASSIGSGQNQPQHF

J: TRBJ2-1
V: TRBV12-3/TRBV12-4
size: many
length: 16
D: -
DNA: TGTGCCAGCAGTTCCGGACCAGAAGGCTCCTACAATGAGCAGTTCTTC
CDR3: CASSSGPEGSYNEQFF

J: TRBJ2-2
V: TRBV9
size: few
length: 16
D: TRBD2
DNA: TGTGCCAGCAGCATCGCGACTAGCGGAAGCACCGGGGAGCTGTTTTTT
CDR3: CASSIATSGSTGELFF

J: TRBJ2-5
V: TRBV5-1
size: few
length: 16
D: -
DNA: TGCGCCAGCAGCTTGGTTGTTGTAGCAGGGGAAGAGACCCAGTACTTC
CDR3: CASSLVVVAGEETQYF

J: TRBJ2-1
V: TRBV4-3
size: few
length: 16
D: TRBD2
DNA: TGCGCCAGCAGCCAAGATCACGGGACTAGCGGGAATGAGCAGTTCTTC
CDR3: CASSQDHGTSGNEQFF

J: TRBJ2-3
V: TRBV6-5
size: -
length: 15
D: TRBD2
DNA: TGTGCCAGCAGTTACATAGCGGGAGCGAGAGATACGCAGTATTTT
CDR3: CASSYIAGARDTQYF

J: TRBJ2-4
V: TRBV15
size: -
length: 13
D: -
DNA: TGTGCCACCAGCAGAGACGGGCCGGGCATTCAGTACTTC
CDR3: CATSRDGPGIQYF

J: TRBJ1-2
V: TRBV7-9
size: few
length: 13
D: -
DNA: TGTGCCAGCAGCTCCCTTGGGCCCTATGGCTACACCTTC
CDR3: CASSSLGPYGYTF

J: TRBJ2-5
V: TRBV5-1
size: -
length: 16
D: TRBD2
DNA: TGCGCCAGCAGCTTGGGTAGCGGGGGGTACCAAGAGACCCAGTACTTC
CDR3: CASSLGSGGYQETQYF

J: TRBJ1-2
V: TRBV29-1
size: few
length: 13
D: TRBD1
DNA: TGCAGCGTTGAAAGTCGGACAGGGGGTGGCTACACCTTC
CDR3: CSVESRTGGGYTF

J: TRBJ2-4
V: TRBV6-5
size: -
length: 15
D: -
DNA: TGTGCCAGCAGTTACTCGTGGGCAGGGAAAAACATTCAGTACTTC
CDR3: CASSYSWAGKNIQYF

J: TRBJ1-4
V: TRBV12-3/TRBV12-4
size: -
length: 14
D: -
DNA: TGTGCCAGCAGCAAAAGACAGTCAAATGAAAAACTGTTTTTT
CDR3: CASSKRQSNEKLFF

J: TRBJ1-1
V: TRBV7-3
size: -
length: 15
D: -
DNA: TGTGCCAGCAGCTGGGCGGGAGGTGAGGGAACTGAAGCTTTCTTT
CDR3: CASSWAGGEGTEAFF

J: TRBJ2-1
V: TRBV29-1
size: -
length: 10
D: -
DNA: TGCAGCGGGAGGGACAATGAGCAGTTCTTC
CDR3: CSGRDNEQFF

J: TRBJ2-5
V: TRBV3-1
size: -
length: 14
D: -
DNA: TGTGCCAGCAGCCCGACAGGCCGCCCGAAGACCCAGTACTTC
CDR3: CASSPTGRPKTQYF

J: TRBJ1-4
V: TRBV20-1
size: few
length: 12
D: -
DNA: TGCAGTGCTAGAGAAGAGACAGAAAAACTGTTTTTT
CDR3: CSAREETEKLFF

J: TRBJ1-2
V: TRBV6-1
size: -
length: 14
D: TRBD1
DNA: TGTGCCAGTGTTACGACAGGGTACGCCTATGGCTACACCTTC
CDR3: CASVTTGYAYGYTF